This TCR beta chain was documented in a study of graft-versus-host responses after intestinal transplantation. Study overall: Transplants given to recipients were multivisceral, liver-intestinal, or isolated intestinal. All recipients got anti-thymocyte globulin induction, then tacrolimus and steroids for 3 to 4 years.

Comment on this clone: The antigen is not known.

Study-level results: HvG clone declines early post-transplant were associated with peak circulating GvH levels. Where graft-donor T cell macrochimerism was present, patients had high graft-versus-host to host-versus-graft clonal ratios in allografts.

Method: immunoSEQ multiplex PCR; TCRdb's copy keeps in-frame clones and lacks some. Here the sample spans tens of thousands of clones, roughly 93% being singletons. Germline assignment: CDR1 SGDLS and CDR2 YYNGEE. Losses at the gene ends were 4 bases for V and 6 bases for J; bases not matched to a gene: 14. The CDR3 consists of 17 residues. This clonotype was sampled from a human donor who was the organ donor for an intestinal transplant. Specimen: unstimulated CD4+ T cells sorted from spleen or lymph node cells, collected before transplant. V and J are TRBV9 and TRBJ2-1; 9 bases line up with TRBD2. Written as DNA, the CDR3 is TGTGCCAGCAGCCCCCGGAAGTCTAGCGGGGTTGCCAATGAGCAGTTCTTC. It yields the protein CASSPRKSSGVANEQFF.